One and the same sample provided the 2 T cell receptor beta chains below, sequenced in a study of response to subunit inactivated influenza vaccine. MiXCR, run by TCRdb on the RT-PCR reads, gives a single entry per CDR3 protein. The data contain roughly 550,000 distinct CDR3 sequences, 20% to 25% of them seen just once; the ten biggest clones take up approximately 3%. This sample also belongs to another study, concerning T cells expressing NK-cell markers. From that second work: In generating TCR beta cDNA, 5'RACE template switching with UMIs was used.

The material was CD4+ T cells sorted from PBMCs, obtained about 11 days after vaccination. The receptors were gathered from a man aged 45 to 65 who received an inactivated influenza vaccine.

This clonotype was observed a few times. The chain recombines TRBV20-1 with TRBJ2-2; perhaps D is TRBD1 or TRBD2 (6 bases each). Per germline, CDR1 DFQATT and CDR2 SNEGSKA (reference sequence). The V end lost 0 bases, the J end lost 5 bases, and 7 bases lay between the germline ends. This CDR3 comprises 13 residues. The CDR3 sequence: CSAREGGTGELFF. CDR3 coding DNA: TGCAGTGCTAGAGAAGGGGGGACCGGGGAGCTGTTTTTT.

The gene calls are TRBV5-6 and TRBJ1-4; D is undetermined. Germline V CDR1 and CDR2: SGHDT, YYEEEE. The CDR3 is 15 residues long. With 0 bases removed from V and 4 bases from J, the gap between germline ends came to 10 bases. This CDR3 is CASSLARRSNEKLFF. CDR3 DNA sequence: TGTGCCAGCAGCTTGGCGCGCAGAAGTAATGAAAAACTGTTTTTT.